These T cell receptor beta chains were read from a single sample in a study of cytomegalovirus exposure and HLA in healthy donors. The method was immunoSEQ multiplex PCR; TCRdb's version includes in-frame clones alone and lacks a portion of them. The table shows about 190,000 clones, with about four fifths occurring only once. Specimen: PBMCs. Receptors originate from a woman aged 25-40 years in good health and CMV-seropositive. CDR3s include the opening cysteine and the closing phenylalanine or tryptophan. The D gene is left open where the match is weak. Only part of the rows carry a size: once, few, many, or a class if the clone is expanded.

CDR3: CAISESGVTEAFF
DNA: TGTGCCATCAGTGAGTCAGGGGTCACTGAAGCTTTCTTT
V: TRBV10-3
length: 13
J: TRBJ1-1
size: -
D: -

CDR3: CASGPPGSAETQYF
DNA: TGCGCCAGCGGCCCTCCGGGGAGCGCGGAGACCCAGTACTTC
V: TRBV5-1
length: 14
J: TRBJ2-5
size: -
D: -

CDR3: CASSQGYGYTF
DNA: TGTGCCAGCAGCCAGGGCTATGGCTACACCTTC
V: TRBV27
length: 11
J: TRBJ1-2
size: -
D: -

CDR3: CASSFSGGVAKNIQYF
DNA: TGTGCCAGCAGCTTTAGCGGGGGCGTAGCCAAAAACATTCAGTACTTC
V: TRBV7-2
length: 16
J: TRBJ2-4
size: -
D: TRBD2

CDR3: CASSPRVTDRQNTEAFF
DNA: TGTGCCAGCAGCCCCCGAGTAACGGACAGGCAGAACACTGAAGCTTTCTTT
V: TRBV4-2
length: 17
J: TRBJ1-1
size: -
D: TRBD1

CDR3: CASSQDGSGGGNEQYF
DNA: TGTGCCAGCAGCCAAGATGGAAGCGGGGGGGGAAACGAGCAGTACTTC
V: TRBV4-2
length: 16
J: TRBJ2-7
size: -
D: TRBD2

CDR3: CSVGQGAANEKLFF
DNA: TGCAGCGTTGGACAGGGGGCGGCTAATGAAAAACTGTTTTTT
V: TRBV29-1
length: 14
J: TRBJ1-4
size: few
D: TRBD1

CDR3: CASREAGQGGNTIYF
DNA: TGTGCCAGCAGGGAAGCGGGACAGGGGGGAAACACCATATATTTT
V: TRBV2
length: 15
J: TRBJ1-3
size: -
D: TRBD1

CDR3: CASSPTGTSGSGELFF
DNA: TGTGCCAGCAGCCCCACCGGGACTAGCGGATCCGGGGAGCTGTTTTTT
V: TRBV13
length: 16
J: TRBJ2-2
size: few
D: TRBD2

CDR3: CASSYGQGTPYNEQFF
DNA: TGTGCCAGCAGTTACGGGCAGGGGACCCCTTACAATGAGCAGTTCTTC
V: TRBV6-5
length: 16
J: TRBJ2-1
size: once
D: -

CDR3: CASSLLQKPTGELFF
DNA: TGTGCCAGCAGCTTACTACAAAAACCGACGGGGGAGCTGTTTTTT
V: TRBV5-6
length: 15
J: TRBJ2-2
size: -
D: -

CDR3: CASSIHTGGRGTDTQYF
DNA: TGTGCCAGCAGCATCCATACAGGGGGCAGGGGCACAGATACGCAGTATTTT
V: TRBV11-2
length: 17
J: TRBJ2-3
size: -
D: TRBD1

CDR3: CASSQDISGKYEQYF
DNA: TGCGCCAGCAGCCAAGATATTAGCGGAAAGTACGAGCAGTACTTC
V: TRBV4-3
length: 15
J: TRBJ2-7
size: -
D: -

CDR3: CASRSLRGNTDTQYF
DNA: TGTGCCAGCAGATCTCTTCGAGGGAACACAGATACGCAGTATTTT
V: TRBV7-2
length: 15
J: TRBJ2-3
size: -
D: -

CDR3: CASSEGRAGASDTQYF
DNA: TGTGCCAGCAGTGAGGGTCGGGCAGGGGCTTCGGATACGCAGTATTTT
V: TRBV2
length: 16
J: TRBJ2-3
size: -
D: -

CDR3: CASSPGPYYEQYF
DNA: TGTGCCAGCAGCCCCGGTCCTTACTACGAGCAGTACTTC
V: TRBV6-6
length: 13
J: TRBJ2-7
size: once
D: -

CDR3: CASSFRGGGYTF
DNA: TGTGCCAGCAGCTTCAGGGGTGGTGGCTACACCTTC
V: TRBV7-2
length: 12
J: TRBJ1-2
size: -
D: -

CDR3: CSVEDLTGGYNEQFF
DNA: TGCAGCGTTGAAGATCTTACAGGGGGATACAATGAGCAGTTCTTC
V: TRBV29-1
length: 15
J: TRBJ2-1
size: -
D: TRBD1

CDR3: CASSLDHRFSSGANVLTF
DNA: TGTGCCAGCAGCTTAGATCACAGATTTAGCTCTGGGGCCAACGTCCTGACTTTC
V: TRBV7-9
length: 18
J: TRBJ2-6
size: -
D: -

CDR3: CATSRLQGGGTDTQYF
DNA: TGTGCCACCAGCCGACTTCAGGGTGGCGGCACAGATACGCAGTATTTT
V: TRBV15
length: 16
J: TRBJ2-3
size: -
D: -

CDR3: CATSRERGGYEQYF
DNA: TGTGCCACCAGCAGAGAAAGGGGCGGCTACGAGCAGTACTTC
V: TRBV15
length: 14
J: TRBJ2-7
size: once
D: -

CDR3: CASSQEPPQGTEQYF
DNA: TGCGCCAGCAGCCAAGAGCCCCCCCAGGGGACCGAGCAGTACTTC
V: TRBV4-1
length: 15
J: TRBJ2-7
size: -
D: -

CDR3: CARRFTDTQYF
DNA: TGTGCCAGACGGTTCACAGATACGCAGTATTTT
V: TRBV2
length: 11
J: TRBJ2-3
size: -
D: -

CDR3: CASITRQALGFF
DNA: TGTGCCAGCATCACCAGACAGGCCCTGGGGTTCTTC
V: TRBV2
length: 12
J: TRBJ2-1
size: -
D: -

CDR3: CASSVGQGNTIYF
DNA: TGTGCCAGCAGCGTAGGACAGGGGAACACCATATATTTT
V: TRBV9
length: 13
J: TRBJ1-3
size: -
D: TRBD1

CDR3: CASKTGRSGANVLTF
DNA: TGTGCCAGCAAGACAGGGAGGTCTGGGGCCAACGTCCTGACTTTC
V: TRBV2
length: 15
J: TRBJ2-6
size: -
D: -

CDR3: CASSPRRLQETQYF
DNA: TGTGCCAGCAGCCCGCGGCGGCTCCAAGAGACCCAGTACTTC
V: TRBV2
length: 14
J: TRBJ2-5
size: few
D: -

CDR3: CASSEAGFRDSRF
DNA: TGTGCCAGCAGTGAAGCAGGGTTTAGGGACTCAAGGTTC
V: TRBV6-1
length: 13
J: TRBJ2-7
size: -
D: -

CDR3: CASSVPRGNSYEQYF
DNA: TGTGCCAGCAGTGTTCCCAGGGGGAACTCCTACGAGCAGTACTTC
V: TRBV28
length: 15
J: TRBJ2-7
size: once
D: TRBD1

CDR3: CSASPGNEQFF
DNA: TGCAGTGCTAGTCCAGGCAATGAGCAGTTCTTC
V: TRBV20-1
length: 11
J: TRBJ2-1
size: -
D: -

CDR3: CASSPSAGLTYEQYF
DNA: TGTGCCAGCAGCCCCAGCGCAGGGCTAACCTACGAGCAGTACTTC
V: TRBV7-9
length: 15
J: TRBJ2-7
size: once
D: -

CDR3: CASMFRAGGKNEQFF
DNA: TGTGCCAGCATGTTTCGGGCGGGAGGTAAGAATGAGCAGTTCTTC
V: TRBV2
length: 15
J: TRBJ2-1
size: -
D: TRBD2

CDR3: CASTISGGREETQYF
DNA: TGCGCCAGCACCATTAGCGGGGGCAGAGAAGAGACCCAGTACTTC
V: TRBV5-1
length: 15
J: TRBJ2-5
size: -
D: TRBD2

CDR3: CASSLEPGEAYNEQFF
DNA: TGCGCCAGCAGCTTGGAACCGGGAGAGGCTTACAATGAGCAGTTCTTC
V: TRBV5-1
length: 16
J: TRBJ2-1
size: -
D: -

CDR3: CSARGTVQYGYTF
DNA: TGCAGCGCCAGAGGGACAGTTCAATATGGCTACACCTTC
V: TRBV29-1
length: 13
J: TRBJ1-2
size: -
D: TRBD1

CDR3: CASSATLTSEAFF
DNA: TGTGCCAGCAGCGCGACACTCACCTCTGAAGCTTTCTTT
V: TRBV7-2
length: 13
J: TRBJ1-1
size: -
D: -

CDR3: CASRGLGQRETQYF
DNA: TGTGCCAGCAGAGGACTGGGACAGAGGGAGACCCAGTACTTC
V: TRBV7-9
length: 14
J: TRBJ2-5
size: -
D: TRBD1